The 32 T cell receptor beta chains in this list originate from one sample, sequenced in a study of blood T cell repertoires in COVID-19. Clones were read by immunoSEQ multiplex PCR, and TCRdb kept only the in-frame ones, dropping some. The table has 200,000 to 250,000 clones, around 92% seen once. What was sequenced was peripheral blood. The receptors originated from a man younger than 45 with acute or convalescent COVID-19.

V usage is TRBV4-2 and J usage is TRBJ2-7, with D possibly being TRBD1 (6 bases). V lost 4 bases to trimming and J lost 3 bases, with 16 bases between them. The CDR3 totals 15 residues. Germline lookup yields CDR1 LGHNA and CDR2 YNFKEQ. CDR3 in amino acids: CASSPGVSRDYEQYF. CDR3 bases: TGTGCCAGCAGCCCAGGGGTGTCGAGGGACTACGAGCAGTACTTC.

This chain joins TRBV7-6 and TRBJ1-2; no definite D call. The ends were cut back, 1 base at V and 11 bases at J, with 11 bases in the middle. Germline V lookup: CDR1 SGHVS, CDR2 FNYEAQ. The CDR3 sequence is 12 residues long. The CDR3 nucleotides are TGTGCCAGCAGCTTAGGGGGAGAACCGTACACCTTC. Its protein is CASSLGGEPYTF.

This clone was seen a single time. The chain links TRBV3-1 (or the pseudogene TRBV3-2) to TRBJ2-5; 10 bases align to TRBD2. The CDR3 totals 15 residues. V was pared by 1 base and J by 4 bases, with 3 bases of the junction left unmatched. Per germline, CDR1 LGHDT and CDR2 YNNKEL (reference sequence). The DNA of the CDR3 is TGTGCCAGCAGCCAAGTAGGGACTAGCGCAGAGACCCAGTACTTC. The encoded protein is CASSQVGTSAETQYF.

The V call is TRBV2, the J call TRBJ2-7, with D possibly matching TRBD1 (6 bases). This CDR3 comprises 11 residues. V was clipped by 6 bases and J by 3 bases, with 6 bases between them. Germline V gene data show CDR1 as SNHLY and CDR2 as FYNNEI. CDR3 in DNA: TGTGCCAGCAGGGGACACTACGAGCAGTACTTC. Protein sequence: CASRGHYEQYF.

The chain couples TRBV6-5 to TRBJ2-7, with TRBD1 matching 10 bases. CDR1 is MNHEY and CDR2 is SVGAGI in the germline V gene. Losses at the gene ends were 4 bases for V and 3 bases for J; bases not matched to a gene: 3. This CDR3 has 14 amino acids. As DNA, the CDR3 is TGTGCCAGCAGTTCCCGGGACAGGGGCTACGAGCAGTACTTC. Translated, it gives CASSSRDRGYEQYF.

The chain employs TRBV28 and TRBJ2-2; 10 nucleotides match TRBD2. V was clipped by 3 bases and J by 5 bases; unmatched bases: 3. CDR3 length equals 15 residues. CDR1 is MDHEN and CDR2 is SYDVKM in the germline V gene. The CDR3 here is CASSFSGGSTGELFF. Here the CDR3 DNA reads TGTGCCAGCAGTTTTAGCGGGGGGAGTACCGGGGAGCTGTTTTTT.

The chain combines TRBV7-9 with TRBJ2-2, with D tentatively TRBD2 (5 bases). The CDR3 covers 17 residues. CDR1 is SEHNR, CDR2 FQNEAQ, per germline (reference sequence). The V gene lost 4 bases and the J gene lost 0 bases, with 15 bases spanning the gap. The CDR3 spells CASSSSEGSANTGELFF. CDR3 DNA: TGTGCCAGCAGCTCATCTGAGGGCAGCGCGAACACCGGGGAGCTGTTTTTT.

The chain uses TRBV14 and TRBJ2-2, with 10 bases fitting TRBD2. Germline CDR1 is SGHDN and CDR2 is FVKESK. V gave up 0 bases and J gave up 6 bases; unmatched junction bases: 4. The CDR3 contains 16 residues. CDR3 region: CASSQDGSGGPGELFF. The CDR3 region has the DNA TGTGCCAGCAGCCAAGATGGTAGCGGGGGGCCCGGGGAGCTGTTTTTT. Full variable domain (outside the CDR3, taken from reference TRBV14 and TRBJ2-2): EAGVTQFPSHSVIEKGQTVTLRCDPISGHDNLYWYRRVMGKEIKFLLHFVKESKQDESGMPNNRFLAERTGGTYSTLKVQPAELEDSGVYFCASSQDGSGGPGELFFGEGSRLTVL.

This sequence joins TRBV7-8 and TRBJ2-5; 13 nucleotides align to TRBD2. The CDR3 is 19 residues long. V lost 1 base and J lost 5; bases outside the gene matches: 13. Germline CDR1 SGHVS, CDR2 FQNEAQ. The CDR3, as DNA: TGTGCCAGCAGCTTAGGACTAGCGGGGGGAAAACGTATGAGGGAGACCCAGTACTTC. Protein: CASSLGLAGGKRMRETQYF.

Written as DNA, the CDR3 is TGTGCCAGCAGTGGAGAAGGGCGGGGACTTGCCGAGCAGTACTTC. This sequence encodes CASSGEGRGLAEQYF. The chain employs TRBV2 and TRBJ2-7; D may be TRBD2 (6 bases). Trimming took off 4 bases at V and 6 bases at J, with 19 bases between the two ends. Germline loops: CDR1 SNHLY, CDR2 FYNNEI. The CDR3 spans 15 residues.

The rearrangement uses TRBV7-9 and TRBJ2-7; 7 bases are a match to TRBD2. The CDR3 has 14 residues. The germline V gene encodes CDR1 SEHNR and CDR2 FQNEAQ (reference sequence). V dropped 2 bases and J dropped 5; count of bases not matched to a gene: 6. CDR3 protein: CASSLWLAVHEQYF. The DNA of the CDR3 is TGTGCCAGCAGCTTATGGCTAGCGGTACACGAGCAGTACTTC.

The CDR3 loop reads CSVAQSGEQYF. DNA of the CDR3: TGCAGCGTTGCGCAGTCTGGCGAGCAGTACTTC. The chain links TRBV29-1 to TRBJ2-7; D call uncertain. CDR3 size: 11 residues. V lost 4 bases, J lost 6 bases, and 10 bases lay in between. CDR1 and CDR2 (germline): SQVTM, ANQGSEA.

CDR3 in DNA: TGTGCCAGCAGCCTAAAGTCCCGGGACAGACATAATGAAAAACTGTTTTTT. Translating it yields CASSLKSRDRHNEKLFF. The chain is built from TRBV7-9 and TRBJ1-4; 7 bases agree with TRBD1. Losses at the gene ends were 5 bases for V and 4 bases for J; bases not matched to a gene: 13. Germline-derived CDR1 and CDR2 are SEHNR and FQNEAQ (reference sequence). The CDR3 has 17 amino acids.

This chain joins TRBV4-1 and TRBJ1-1; D not resolved. Germline V gene lookup returns CDR1 MGHRA and CDR2 YSYEKL. V was trimmed by 0 bases and J by 1 base, leaving 9 bases between them. The CDR3 has 15 residues. The CDR3 region has the DNA TGCGCCAGCAGCCAAGACTGGCAAAGGAACACTGAAGCTTTCTTT. Translating gives CASSQDWQRNTEAFF.

J is TRBJ2-1 and V is TRBV19, with TRBD2 matching over 10 bases. Losses at the gene ends were 1 base for V and 7 bases for J; bases not matched to a gene: 7. There are 16 residues in the CDR3. The germline V gene has CDR1 LNHDA and CDR2 SQIVND (reference sequence). The CDR3 spells CASSIVGAGGANEQFF. The CDR3 DNA is TGTGCCAGTAGTATAGTGGGAGCGGGGGGGGCTAATGAGCAGTTCTTC.

The V and J genes are TRBV2 and TRBJ2-5; weak D call: TRBD2 (7 bases). The CDR3 runs 15 residues. CDR1 and CDR2 (germline): SNHLY, FYNNEI. Trimming removed 6 bases at V and 5 bases at J, with 19 bases between. In DNA, the CDR3 is TGTGCCAGCAGCCCTCAATCGGGGGGCGCGGAGACCCAGTACTTC. Translating it yields CASSPQSGGAETQYF.

In the case of this clone: Other DNA sequences in the same sample also yield this CDR3. The chain joins TRBV2 to TRBJ1-1; maybe TRBD1 (6 bases). This CDR3 has 12 amino acids. The V end lost 8 bases, the J end lost 1 base, and 8 bases lay between the germline ends. CDR1 SNHLY and CDR2 FYNNEI come from the germline V gene. CDR3 in amino acids: CASVRGNTEAFF. CDR3 DNA sequence: TGTGCCAGCGTCAGGGGGAACACTGAAGCTTTCTTT. The entire variable domain, with the rest obtained from reference TRBV2 and TRBJ1-1, is as follows: EPEVTQTPSHQVTQMGQEVILRCVPISNHLYFYWYRQILGQKVEFLVSFYNNEISEKSEIFDDQFSVERPDGSNFTLKIRSTKLEDSAMYFCASVRGNTEAFFGQGTRLTVV.

The chain employs TRBV6-1 and TRBJ2-1; D is uncertain. Per germline, CDR1 MNHNS and CDR2 SASEGT. Trimming left V 1 base short and J 2 bases short, with 6 bases between. This CDR3 spans 14 amino acids. CDR3 bases: TGTGCCAGCAGTGAAGAGCCCGCCTACAATGAGCAGTTCTTC. It yields the protein CASSEEPAYNEQFF.

J is TRBJ2-1 and V is TRBV7-9, with 8 bases that match TRBD2. This CDR3 spans 15 amino acids. Per germline, CDR1 SEHNR and CDR2 FQNEAQ (reference sequence). V shed 2 bases and J 8 bases; nucleotides not matched to a gene: 8. CDR3 DNA sequence: TGTGCCAGCAGCTTACGGGGGGGCGAAATCGATGAGCAGTTCTTC. It yields the protein CASSLRGGEIDEQFF.

The CDR3 coding sequence is TGTGCCAGCAGCGGAGCCCCTCATCTGGAGGGGGCGCGGAATCAGCCCCAGCATTTT. This gives the protein CASSGAPHLEGARNQPQHF. J is TRBJ1-5 and V is TRBV7-9; 7 bases line up with TRBD1. The germline V gene has CDR1 SEHNR and CDR2 FQNEAQ (reference sequence). CDR3 size: 19 residues. The ends lost 5 bases at V and 4 bases at J; junction bases unmatched: 20.

This chain connects TRBV9 to TRBJ2-5; D remains unclear. The ends were cut back, 0 bases at V and 0 bases at J, with 6 bases in the middle. Germline CDR1 is SGDLS and CDR2 is YYNGEE. This CDR3 is 14 amino acids long. CDR3 in amino acids: CASSVDRYQETQYF. The CDR3 DNA reads TGTGCCAGCAGCGTAGATCGGTACCAAGAGACCCAGTACTTC.

The chain has TRBV7-2 and TRBJ1-6, with 9 bases aligning to TRBD1. Germline values: CDR1 SGHTA, CDR2 FQGNSA. The CDR3 loop spans 15 amino acids. V dropped 5 bases and J dropped 9; count of bases not matched to a gene: 8. This CDR3 is CASSPIGQGSSPLHF. CDR3 bases: TGTGCCAGCAGCCCCATAGGACAGGGGAGTTCACCCCTCCACTTT.

The V and J genes are TRBV6-6 and TRBJ1-1; 9 bases line up with TRBD1. V was clipped by 5 bases and J by 5 bases; unmatched bases: 15. Germline-derived CDR1 and CDR2 are MNHNY and SVGAGI (reference sequence). The CDR3 length is 17 residues. CDR3 loop: CASSRRTGGSGGTEAFF. CDR3 nucleotides: TGTGCCAGCAGTCGTCGCACAGGGGGCAGTGGAGGGACTGAAGCTTTCTTT.

CDR3: CASSRGQDNQPQHF. Written as DNA, the CDR3 is TGTGCCAGCAGTCGAGGACAGGACAATCAGCCCCAGCATTTT. This chain joins TRBV7-2 and TRBJ1-5; 7 bases match TRBD1. V shed 6 bases and J 3 bases; nucleotides not matched to a gene: 5. Germline CDR1 is SGHTA and CDR2 is FQGNSA. This CDR3 spans 14 amino acids. The full variable domain, completed using reference TRBV7-2 and TRBJ1-5, is GAGVSQSPSNKVTEKGKDVELRCDPISGHTALYWYRQSLGQGLEFLIYFQGNSAPDKSGLPSDRFSAERTGGSVSTLTIQRTQQEDSAVYLCASSRGQDNQPQHFGDGTRLSIL.

This chain connects TRBV11-2 to TRBJ1-6; maybe TRBD1 (5 bases). V was shortened by 1 base and J by 14 bases, with 15 bases between the two germline ends. CDR1 and CDR2 from the germline V gene are SGHAT and FQNNGV. This CDR3 region has 14 residues. CDR3 protein: CASSLAVQGQALHF. In DNA, the CDR3 is TGTGCCAGCAGCTTAGCTGTGCAGGGTCAGGCCCTCCACTTT.

This chain uses TRBV5-1 with TRBJ2-7, with D possibly being TRBD1 (5 bases). This CDR3 comprises 13 residues. The V and J ends lost 0 bases and 7 bases respectively, with 11 bases between them. CDR1 and CDR2 (germline): SGHRS, YFSETQ. CDR3 region: CASSLGQTSEQYF. DNA of the CDR3: TGCGCCAGCAGCTTGGGACAGACGAGTGAGCAGTACTTC.

J is TRBJ2-1 and V is TRBV4-2, with 9 bases lining up with TRBD2. V lost 0 bases, J lost 7 bases, and 13 bases stayed unmatched. The germline V gene encodes CDR1 LGHNA and CDR2 YNFKEQ. The CDR3 sequence is 18 residues long. For the CDR3, the DNA is TGTGCCAGCAGCCAAGAGGGTTTCGCGGGGGGGATACGAAATGAGCAGTTCTTC. This gives the protein CASSQEGFAGGIRNEQFF.

The chain links TRBV5-5 to TRBJ1-1; D is perhaps TRBD1 (5 bases). V lost 4 bases and J 4 bases, leaving 17 bases between the germline ends. CDR1 SGHKS and CDR2 YYEKEE come from the germline V gene (reference sequence). The CDR3 is made up of 15 amino acids. The CDR3: CASSRERGWGTEAFF. For the CDR3, the DNA is TGTGCCAGCAGCAGAGAACGGGGGTGGGGCACTGAAGCTTTCTTT. Filled out from reference TRBV5-5 and TRBJ1-1, the complete variable domain reads DAGVTQSPTHLIKTRGQQVTLRCSPISGHKSVSWYQQVLGQGPQFIFQYYEKEERGRGNFPDRFSARQFPNYSSELNVNALLLGDSALYLCASSRERGWGTEAFFGQGTRLTVV.

This sequence joins TRBV28 and TRBJ1-1; D remains unclear. V gave up 2 bases and J gave up 11 bases, with 15 bases separating them. This CDR3 is 13 amino acids long. CDR1 and CDR2 (germline): MDHEN, SYDVKM. CDR3 DNA sequence: TGTGCCAGCAGTTTAGAGGGTGGCCGAGGGGCTTTCTTT. Encoded protein: CASSLEGGRGAFF.

V usage is TRBV5-8 and J usage is TRBJ2-1, with TRBD1 identical over 7 bases. This CDR3 is 14 amino acids long. Unmatched junction bases numbered 4, after V lost 2 bases and J lost 5 bases. The germline gives CDR1 SGHTS, CDR2 YDEGEE. CDR3 nucleotide sequence: TGTGCCAGCAGCTTCAGGGGGTTGAACAATGAGCAGTTCTTC. Its protein is CASSFRGLNNEQFF. Combining the CDR3 with reference TRBV5-8 and TRBJ2-1 gives the whole variable domain EAGVTQSPTHLIKTRGQQATLRCSPISGHTSVYWYQQALGLGLQFLLWYDEGEERNRGNFPPRFSGRQFPNYSSELNVNALELEDSALYLCASSFRGLNNEQFFGPGTRLTVL.

This sequence joins TRBV5-8 and TRBJ2-2; D might be TRBD2 (6 bases). The CDR3 covers 16 residues. Trimming shortened V by 0 bases and J by 6 bases, and 15 bases separated the two germline ends. CDR1 SGHTS and CDR2 YDEGEE come from the germline V gene. CDR3 DNA: TGTGCCAGCAGCTTGGAGGGGCGGGGTATGGCCGGGGAGCTGTTTTTT. This translates into CASSLEGRGMAGELFF.

V usage is TRBV6-5 and J usage is TRBJ2-2; D remains unclear. The CDR3 contains 14 residues. Deletions cut 0 bases from V and 1 base from J, with 3 bases between. The germline V gene encodes CDR1 MNHEY and CDR2 SVGAGI. CDR3 protein: CASSYSRNTGELFF. The DNA of the CDR3 is TGTGCCAGCAGTTACTCCAGGAACACCGGGGAGCTGTTTTTT.